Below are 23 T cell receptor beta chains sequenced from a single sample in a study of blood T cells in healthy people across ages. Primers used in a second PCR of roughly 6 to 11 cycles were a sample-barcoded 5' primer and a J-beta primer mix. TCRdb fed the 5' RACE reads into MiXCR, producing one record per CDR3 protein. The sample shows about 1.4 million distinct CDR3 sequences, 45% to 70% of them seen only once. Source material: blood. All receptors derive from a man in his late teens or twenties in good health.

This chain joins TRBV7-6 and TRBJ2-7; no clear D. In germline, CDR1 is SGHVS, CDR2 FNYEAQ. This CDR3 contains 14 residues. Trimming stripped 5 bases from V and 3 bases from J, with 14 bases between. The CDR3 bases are TGTGCCAGCAGCCTCCTCCCAAACGGCTACGAGCAGTACTTC. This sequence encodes CASSLLPNGYEQYF.

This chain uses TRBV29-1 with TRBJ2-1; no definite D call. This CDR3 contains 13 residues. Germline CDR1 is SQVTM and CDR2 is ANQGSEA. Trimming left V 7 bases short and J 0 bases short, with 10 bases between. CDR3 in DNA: TGCAGCGGAGAGCAATCCTCCTACAATGAGCAGTTCTTC. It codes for CSGEQSSYNEQFF.

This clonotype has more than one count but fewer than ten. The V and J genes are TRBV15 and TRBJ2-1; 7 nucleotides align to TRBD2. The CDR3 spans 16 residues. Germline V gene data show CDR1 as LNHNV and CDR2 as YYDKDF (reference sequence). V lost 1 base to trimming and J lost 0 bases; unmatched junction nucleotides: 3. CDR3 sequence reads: CATSRGGGTSYNEQFF. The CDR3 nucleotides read TGTGCCACCAGCAGAGGCGGGGGAACCTCCTACAATGAGCAGTTCTTC.

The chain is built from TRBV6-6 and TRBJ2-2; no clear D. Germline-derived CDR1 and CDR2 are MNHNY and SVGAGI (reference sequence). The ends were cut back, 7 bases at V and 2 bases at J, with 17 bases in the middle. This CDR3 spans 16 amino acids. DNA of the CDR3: TGTGCCAGCATCTCCGGGCGGATTTTCAACACCGGGGAGCTGTTTTTT. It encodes CASISGRIFNTGELFF.

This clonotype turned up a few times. CDR3 DNA: TGCAGTGCTAGAGATCACAGGAACAATAAGGATGAGCAGTTCTTC. Translating it yields CSARDHRNNKDEQFF. This chain joins TRBV20-1 and TRBJ2-1; D is possibly TRBD1 (5 bases). In germline, CDR1 is DFQATT, CDR2 SNEGSKA (reference sequence). There are 15 residues in the CDR3. Trimming took off 0 bases at V and 8 bases at J, with 17 bases between the two ends.

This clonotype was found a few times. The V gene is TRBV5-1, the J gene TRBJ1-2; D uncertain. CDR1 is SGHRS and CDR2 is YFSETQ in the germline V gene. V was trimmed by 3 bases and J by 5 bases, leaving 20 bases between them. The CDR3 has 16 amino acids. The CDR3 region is CASSWTILAGYYGYTF. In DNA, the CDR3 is TGCGCCAGCAGCTGGACGATTCTGGCAGGATATTATGGCTACACCTTC.

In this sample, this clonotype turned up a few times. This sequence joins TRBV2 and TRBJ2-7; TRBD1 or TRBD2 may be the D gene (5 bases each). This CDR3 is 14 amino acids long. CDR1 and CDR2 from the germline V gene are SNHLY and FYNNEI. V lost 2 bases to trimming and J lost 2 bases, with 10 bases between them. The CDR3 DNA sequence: TGTGCCAGCAGTGAAAGACAGCGGACCTACGAGCAGTACTTC. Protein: CASSERQRTYEQYF.

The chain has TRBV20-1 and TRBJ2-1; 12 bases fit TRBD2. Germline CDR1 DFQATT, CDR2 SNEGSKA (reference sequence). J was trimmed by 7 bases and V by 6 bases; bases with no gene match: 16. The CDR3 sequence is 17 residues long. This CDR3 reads CSATVSSGGAFTNEQFF. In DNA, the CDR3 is TGCAGTGCCACTGTCTCTAGCGGGGGGGCCTTTACTAATGAGCAGTTCTTC.

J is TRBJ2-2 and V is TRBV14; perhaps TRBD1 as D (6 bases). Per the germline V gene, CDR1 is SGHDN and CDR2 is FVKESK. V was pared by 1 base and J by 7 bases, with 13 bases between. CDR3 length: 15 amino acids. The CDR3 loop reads CASSQVTGTVGELFF. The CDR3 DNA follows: TGTGCCAGCAGCCAAGTTACAGGGACGGTCGGGGAGCTGTTTTTT.

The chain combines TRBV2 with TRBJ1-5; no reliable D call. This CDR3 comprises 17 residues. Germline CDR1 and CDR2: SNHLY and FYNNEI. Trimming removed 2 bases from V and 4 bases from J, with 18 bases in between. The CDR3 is CASSENYNRRGNQPQHF. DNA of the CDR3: TGTGCCAGCAGTGAAAATTATAACCGGCGGGGAAATCAGCCCCAGCATTTT.

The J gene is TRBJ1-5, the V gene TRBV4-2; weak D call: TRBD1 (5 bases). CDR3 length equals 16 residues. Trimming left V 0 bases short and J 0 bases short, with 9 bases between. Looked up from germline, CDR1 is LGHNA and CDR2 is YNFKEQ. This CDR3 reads CASSQERGYSNQPQHF. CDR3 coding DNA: TGTGCCAGCAGCCAAGAACGGGGCTATAGCAATCAGCCCCAGCATTTT.

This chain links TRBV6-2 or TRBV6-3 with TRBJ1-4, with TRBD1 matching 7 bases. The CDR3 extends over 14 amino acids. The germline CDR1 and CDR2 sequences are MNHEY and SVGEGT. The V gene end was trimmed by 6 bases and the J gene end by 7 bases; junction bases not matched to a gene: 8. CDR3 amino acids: CASRNTGDAEKLFF. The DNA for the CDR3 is TGTGCCAGCAGAAACACAGGGGACGCTGAAAAACTGTTTTTT.

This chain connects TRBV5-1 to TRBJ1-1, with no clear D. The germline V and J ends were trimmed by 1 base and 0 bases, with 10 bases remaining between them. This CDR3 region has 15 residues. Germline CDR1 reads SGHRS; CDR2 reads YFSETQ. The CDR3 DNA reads TGCGCCAGCAGCTTGCTGACATCTATGAACACTGAAGCTTTCTTT. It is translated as CASSLLTSMNTEAFF. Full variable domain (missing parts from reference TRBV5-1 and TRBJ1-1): KAGVTQTPRYLIKTRGQQVTLSCSPISGHRSVSWYQQTPGQGLQFLFEYFSETQRNKGNFPGRFSGRQFSNSRSEMNVSTLELGDSALYLCASSLLTSMNTEAFFGQGTRLTVV.

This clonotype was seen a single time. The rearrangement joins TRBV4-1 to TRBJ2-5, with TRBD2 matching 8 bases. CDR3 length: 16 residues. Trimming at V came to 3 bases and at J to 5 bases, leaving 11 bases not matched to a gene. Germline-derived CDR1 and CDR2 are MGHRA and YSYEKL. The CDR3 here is CASSQLTSSGEETQYF. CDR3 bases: TGCGCCAGCAGCCAGCTCACAAGTAGCGGGGAGGAGACCCAGTACTTC.

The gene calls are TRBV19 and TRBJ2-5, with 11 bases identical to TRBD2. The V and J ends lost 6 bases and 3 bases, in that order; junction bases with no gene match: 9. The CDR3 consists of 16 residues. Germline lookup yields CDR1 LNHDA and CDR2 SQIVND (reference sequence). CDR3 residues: CASSQRTSGQKETQYF. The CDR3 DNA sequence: TGTGCCAGTAGCCAAAGGACTAGCGGGCAAAAAGAGACCCAGTACTTC. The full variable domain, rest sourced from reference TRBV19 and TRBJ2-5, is DGGITQSPKYLFRKEGQNVTLSCEQNLNHDAMYWYRQDPGQGLRLIYYSQIVNDFQKGDIAEGYSVSREKKESFPLTVTSAQKNPTAFYLCASSQRTSGQKETQYFGPGTRLLVL.

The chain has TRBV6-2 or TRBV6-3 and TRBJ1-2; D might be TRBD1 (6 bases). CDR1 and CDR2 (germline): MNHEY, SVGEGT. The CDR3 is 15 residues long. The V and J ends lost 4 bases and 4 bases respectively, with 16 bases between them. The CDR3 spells CASSFGGVKFYGYTF. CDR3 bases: TGTGCCAGCAGTTTCGGGGGCGTGAAGTTCTATGGCTACACCTTC.

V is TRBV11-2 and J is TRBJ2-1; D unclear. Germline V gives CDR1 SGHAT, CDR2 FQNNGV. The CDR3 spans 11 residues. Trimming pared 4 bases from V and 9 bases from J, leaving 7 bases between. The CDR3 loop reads CASSWESEQFF. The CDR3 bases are TGTGCCAGCAGCTGGGAAAGTGAGCAGTTCTTC.

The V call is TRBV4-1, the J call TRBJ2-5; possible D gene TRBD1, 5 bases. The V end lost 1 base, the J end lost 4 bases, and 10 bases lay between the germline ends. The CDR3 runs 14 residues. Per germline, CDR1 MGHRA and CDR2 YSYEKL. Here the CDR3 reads CASSQVTGRETQYF. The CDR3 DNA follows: TGCGCCAGCAGCCAAGTCACAGGTAGAGAGACCCAGTACTTC.

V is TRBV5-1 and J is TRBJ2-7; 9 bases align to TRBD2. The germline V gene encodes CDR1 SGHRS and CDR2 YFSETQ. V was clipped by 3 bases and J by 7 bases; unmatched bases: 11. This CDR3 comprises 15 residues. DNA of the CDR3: TGCGCCAGCAGCTCGGGACGAGCGGGAGGCAATGAGCAGTACTTC. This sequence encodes CASSSGRAGGNEQYF.

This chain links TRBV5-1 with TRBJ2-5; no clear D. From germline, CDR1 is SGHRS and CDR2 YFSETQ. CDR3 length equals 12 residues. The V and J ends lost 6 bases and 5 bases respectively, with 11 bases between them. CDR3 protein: CASTHTGETQYF. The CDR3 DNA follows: TGCGCCAGCACGCACACCGGGGAGACCCAGTACTTC.

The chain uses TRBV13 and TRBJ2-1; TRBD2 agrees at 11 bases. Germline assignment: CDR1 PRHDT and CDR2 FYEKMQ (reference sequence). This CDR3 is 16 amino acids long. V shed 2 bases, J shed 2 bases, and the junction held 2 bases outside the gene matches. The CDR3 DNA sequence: TGTGCCAGCAGCTTATCGGGACTAGCGGCCTACAATGAGCAGTTCTTC. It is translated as CASSLSGLAAYNEQFF.

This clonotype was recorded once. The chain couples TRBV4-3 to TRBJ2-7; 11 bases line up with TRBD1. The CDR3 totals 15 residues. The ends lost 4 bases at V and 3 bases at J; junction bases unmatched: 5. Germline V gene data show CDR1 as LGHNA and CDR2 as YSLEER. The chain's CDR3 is CASSRIGTGGYEQYF. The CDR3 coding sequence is TGCGCCAGCAGCCGGATTGGGACAGGGGGCTACGAGCAGTACTTC.

CDR3 bases: TGCAGCGCACATAGCGGGAGTAGGATAGATACGCAGTATTTT. This codes for CSAHSGSRIDTQYF. The chain links TRBV29-1 to TRBJ2-3; the match to TRBD2 covers 9 bases. Trimming removed 7 bases from V and 5 bases from J; junction bases left unmatched: 10. Germline values: CDR1 SQVTM, CDR2 ANQGSEA. The CDR3 totals 14 residues.